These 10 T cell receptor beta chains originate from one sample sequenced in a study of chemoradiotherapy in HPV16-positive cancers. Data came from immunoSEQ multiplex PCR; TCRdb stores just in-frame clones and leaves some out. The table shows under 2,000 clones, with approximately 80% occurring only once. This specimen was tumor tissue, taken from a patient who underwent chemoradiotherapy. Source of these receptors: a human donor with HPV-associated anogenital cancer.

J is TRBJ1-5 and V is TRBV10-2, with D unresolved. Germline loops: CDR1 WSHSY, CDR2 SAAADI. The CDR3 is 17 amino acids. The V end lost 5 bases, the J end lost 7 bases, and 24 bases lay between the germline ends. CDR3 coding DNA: TGCGCCAGCAGTATGCGCCCGCTTTTATTGTTTGGGCAGCCCCAGCATTTT. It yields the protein CASSMRPLLLFGQPQHF.

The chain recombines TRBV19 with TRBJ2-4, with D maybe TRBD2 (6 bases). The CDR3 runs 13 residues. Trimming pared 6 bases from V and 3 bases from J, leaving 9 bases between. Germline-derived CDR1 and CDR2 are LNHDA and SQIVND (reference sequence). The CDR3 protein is CASSGGFKNIQYF. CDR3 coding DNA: TGTGCCAGTAGCGGGGGATTCAAAAACATTCAGTACTTC.

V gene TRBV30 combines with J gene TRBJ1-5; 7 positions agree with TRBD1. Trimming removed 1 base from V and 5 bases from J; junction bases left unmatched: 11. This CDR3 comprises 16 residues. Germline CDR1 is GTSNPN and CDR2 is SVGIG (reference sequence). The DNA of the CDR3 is TGTGCCTGGAGTGGGGGTGCGGGACAGTTATATCAGCCCCAGCATTTT. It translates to CAWSGGAGQLYQPQHF.

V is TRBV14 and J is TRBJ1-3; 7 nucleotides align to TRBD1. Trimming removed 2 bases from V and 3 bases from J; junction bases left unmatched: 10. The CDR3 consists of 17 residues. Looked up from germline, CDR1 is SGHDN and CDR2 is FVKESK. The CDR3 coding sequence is TGTGCCAGCAGCCAAAGGGGGCATCGAACTAGTGGAAACACCATATATTTT. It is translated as CASSQRGHRTSGNTIYF.

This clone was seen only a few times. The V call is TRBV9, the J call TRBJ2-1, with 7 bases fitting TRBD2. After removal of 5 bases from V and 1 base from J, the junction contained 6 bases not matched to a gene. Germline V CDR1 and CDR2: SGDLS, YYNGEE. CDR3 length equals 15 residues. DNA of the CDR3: TGTGCCAGCAGTCCAGCGGGAAGTTCCTACAATGAGCAGTTCTTC. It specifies CASSPAGSSYNEQFF.

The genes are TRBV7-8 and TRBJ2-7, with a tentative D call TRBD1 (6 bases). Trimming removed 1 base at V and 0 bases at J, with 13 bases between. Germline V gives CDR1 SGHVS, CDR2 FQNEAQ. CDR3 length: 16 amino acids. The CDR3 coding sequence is TGTGCCAGCAGCTTAGTGATCGACAGGAGCTCCTACGAGCAGTACTTC. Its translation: CASSLVIDRSSYEQYF. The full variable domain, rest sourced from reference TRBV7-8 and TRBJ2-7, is GAGVSQSPRYKVAKRGQDVALRCDPISGHVSLFWYQQALGQGPEFLTYFQNEAQLDKSGLPSDRFFAERPEGSVSTLKIQRTQQEDSAVYLCASSLVIDRSSYEQYFGPGTRLTVT.

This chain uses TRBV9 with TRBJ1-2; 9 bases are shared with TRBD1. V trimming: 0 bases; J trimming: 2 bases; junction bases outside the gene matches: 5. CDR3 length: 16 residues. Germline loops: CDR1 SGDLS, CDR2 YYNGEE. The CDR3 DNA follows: TGTGCCAGCAGCGTAGATCCGGACAGGGGCAACTATGGCTACACCTTC. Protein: CASSVDPDRGNYGYTF.

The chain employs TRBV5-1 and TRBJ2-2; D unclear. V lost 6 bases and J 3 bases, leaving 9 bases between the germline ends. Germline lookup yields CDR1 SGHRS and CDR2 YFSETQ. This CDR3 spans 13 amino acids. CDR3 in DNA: TGCGCCAGCACCGGTCGGGACACCGGGGAGCTGTTTTTT. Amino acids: CASTGRDTGELFF.

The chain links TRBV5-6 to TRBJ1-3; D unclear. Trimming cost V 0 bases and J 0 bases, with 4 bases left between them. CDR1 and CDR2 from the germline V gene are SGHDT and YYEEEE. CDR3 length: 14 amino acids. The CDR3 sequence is CASSLGNSGNTIYF. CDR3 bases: TGTGCCAGCAGCTTGGGGAACTCTGGAAACACCATATATTTT.

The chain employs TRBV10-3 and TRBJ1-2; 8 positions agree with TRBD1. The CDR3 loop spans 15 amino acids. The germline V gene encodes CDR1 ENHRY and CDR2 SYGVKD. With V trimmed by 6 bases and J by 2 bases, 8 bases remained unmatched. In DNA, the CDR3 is TGTGCCATCAGGGACAGGGTCGATTGGAACTATGGCTACACCTTC. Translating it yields CAIRDRVDWNYGYTF.